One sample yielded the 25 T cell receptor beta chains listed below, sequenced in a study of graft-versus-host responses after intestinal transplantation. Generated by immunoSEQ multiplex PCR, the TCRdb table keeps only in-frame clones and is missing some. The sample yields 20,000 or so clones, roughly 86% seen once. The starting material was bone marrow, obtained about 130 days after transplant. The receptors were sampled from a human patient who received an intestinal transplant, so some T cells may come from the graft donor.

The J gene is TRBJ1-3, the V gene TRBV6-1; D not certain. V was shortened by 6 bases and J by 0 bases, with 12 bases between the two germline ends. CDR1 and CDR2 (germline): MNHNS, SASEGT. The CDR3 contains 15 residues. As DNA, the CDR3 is TGTGCCAGCAGCCGGGAGCCGCTCTCTGGAAACACCATATATTTT. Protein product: CASSREPLSGNTIYF.

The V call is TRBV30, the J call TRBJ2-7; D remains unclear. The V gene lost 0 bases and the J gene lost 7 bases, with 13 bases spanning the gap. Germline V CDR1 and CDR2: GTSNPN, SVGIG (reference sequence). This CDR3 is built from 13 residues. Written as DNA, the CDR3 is TGTGCCTGGAGTGTAGGGCAGCTGGGGGAGCAGTACTTC. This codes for CAWSVGQLGEQYF.

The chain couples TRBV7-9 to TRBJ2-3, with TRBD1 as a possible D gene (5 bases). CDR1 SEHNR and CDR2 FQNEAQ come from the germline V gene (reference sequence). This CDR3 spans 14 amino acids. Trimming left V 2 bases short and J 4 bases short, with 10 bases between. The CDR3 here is CASSLRGSADTQYF. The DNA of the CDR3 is TGTGCCAGCAGCTTAAGGGGAAGCGCAGATACGCAGTATTTT.

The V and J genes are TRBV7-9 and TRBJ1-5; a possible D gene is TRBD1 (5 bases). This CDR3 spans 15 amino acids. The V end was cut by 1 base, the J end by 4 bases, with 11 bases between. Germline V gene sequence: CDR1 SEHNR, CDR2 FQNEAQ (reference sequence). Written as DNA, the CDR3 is TGTGCCAGCAGCTTAGGAGACAGCCCTAATCAGCCCCAGCATTTT. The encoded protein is CASSLGDSPNQPQHF. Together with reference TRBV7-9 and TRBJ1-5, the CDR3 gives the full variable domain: DTGVSQNPRHKITKRGQNVTFRCDPISEHNRLYWYRQTLGQGPEFLTYFQNEAQLEKSRLLSDRFSAERPKGSFSTLEIQRTEQGDSAMYLCASSLGDSPNQPQHFGDGTRLSIL.

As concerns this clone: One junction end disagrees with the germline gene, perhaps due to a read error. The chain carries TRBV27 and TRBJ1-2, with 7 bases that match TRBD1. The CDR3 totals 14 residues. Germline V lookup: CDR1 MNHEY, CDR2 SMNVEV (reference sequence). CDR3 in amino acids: CASSIPGQLYGCTF. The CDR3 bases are TGTGCCAGCAGTATACCGGGACAGCTCTATGGCTGCACCTTC.

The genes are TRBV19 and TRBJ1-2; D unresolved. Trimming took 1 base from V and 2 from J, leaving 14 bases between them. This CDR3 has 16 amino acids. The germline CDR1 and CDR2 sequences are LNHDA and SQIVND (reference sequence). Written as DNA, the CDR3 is TGTGCCAGTAGTATAGCAACCGTGGCTCACAACTATGGCTACACCTTC. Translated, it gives CASSIATVAHNYGYTF.

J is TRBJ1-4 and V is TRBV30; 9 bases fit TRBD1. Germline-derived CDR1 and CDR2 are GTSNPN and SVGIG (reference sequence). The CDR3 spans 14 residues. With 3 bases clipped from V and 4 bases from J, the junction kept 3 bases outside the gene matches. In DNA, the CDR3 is TGTGCCTGGAGGGGACAGGGCCATAATGAAAAACTGTTTTTT. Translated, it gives CAWRGQGHNEKLFF.

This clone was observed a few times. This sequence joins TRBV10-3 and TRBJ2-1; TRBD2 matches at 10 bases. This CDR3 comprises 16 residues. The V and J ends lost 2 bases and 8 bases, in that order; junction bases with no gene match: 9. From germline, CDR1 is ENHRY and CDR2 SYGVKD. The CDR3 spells CAISERLAGDMDEQFF. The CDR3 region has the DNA TGTGCCATCAGTGAGAGGCTAGCGGGAGATATGGATGAGCAGTTCTTC.

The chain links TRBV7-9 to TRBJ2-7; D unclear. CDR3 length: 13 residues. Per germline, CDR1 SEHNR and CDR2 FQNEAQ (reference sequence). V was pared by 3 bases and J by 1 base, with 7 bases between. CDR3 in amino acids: CASSFPASYEQYF. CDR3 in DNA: TGTGCCAGCAGCTTTCCCGCTTCCTACGAGCAGTACTTC.

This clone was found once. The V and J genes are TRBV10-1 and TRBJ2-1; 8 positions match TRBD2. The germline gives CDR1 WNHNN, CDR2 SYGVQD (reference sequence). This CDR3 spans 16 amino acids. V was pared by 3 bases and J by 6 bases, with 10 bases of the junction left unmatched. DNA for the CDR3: TGCGCCAGCAGTGACGGAGCGGGAGTAGGAGGCAATGAGCAGTTCTTC. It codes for CASSDGAGVGGNEQFF.

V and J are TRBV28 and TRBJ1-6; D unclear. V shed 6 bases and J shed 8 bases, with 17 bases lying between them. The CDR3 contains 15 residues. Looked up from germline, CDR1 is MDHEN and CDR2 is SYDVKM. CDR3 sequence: CASRSSNFWDSPLHF. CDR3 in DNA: TGTGCCAGCAGATCATCAAATTTTTGGGATTCACCCCTCCACTTT. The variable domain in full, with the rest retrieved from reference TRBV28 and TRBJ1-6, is DVKVTQSSRYLVKRTGEKVFLECVQDMDHENMFWYRQDPGLGLRLIYFSYDVKMKEKGDIPEGYSVSREKKERFSLILESASTNQTSMYLCASRSSNFWDSPLHFGNGTRLTVT.

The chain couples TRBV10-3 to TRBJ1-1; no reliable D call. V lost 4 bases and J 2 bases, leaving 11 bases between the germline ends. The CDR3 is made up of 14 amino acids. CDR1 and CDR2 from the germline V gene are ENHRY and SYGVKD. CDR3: CAISAAGGNTEAFF. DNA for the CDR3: TGTGCCATCAGTGCCGCGGGAGGTAACACTGAAGCTTTCTTT.

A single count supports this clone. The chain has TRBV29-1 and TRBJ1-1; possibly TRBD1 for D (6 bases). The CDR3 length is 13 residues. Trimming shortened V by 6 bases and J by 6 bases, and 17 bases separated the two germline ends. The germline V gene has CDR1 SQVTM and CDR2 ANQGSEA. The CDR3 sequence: CSVNGGHIAEAFF. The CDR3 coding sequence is TGCAGCGTAAATGGGGGACATATAGCTGAAGCTTTCTTT.

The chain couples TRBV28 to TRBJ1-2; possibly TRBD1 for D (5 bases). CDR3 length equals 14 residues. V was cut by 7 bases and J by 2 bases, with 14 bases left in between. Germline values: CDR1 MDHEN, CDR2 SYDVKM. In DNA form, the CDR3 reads TGTGCCAGCACCACCGGGGGGAGAAACTATGGCTACACCTTC. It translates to CASTTGGRNYGYTF.

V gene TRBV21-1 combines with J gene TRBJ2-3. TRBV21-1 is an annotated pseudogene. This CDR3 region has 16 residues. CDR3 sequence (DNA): TGTGCCAGCAGCAAGACAGGGAGGGGAAGGGGGGATACGCAGTATTTT. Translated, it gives CASSKTGRGRGDTQYF.

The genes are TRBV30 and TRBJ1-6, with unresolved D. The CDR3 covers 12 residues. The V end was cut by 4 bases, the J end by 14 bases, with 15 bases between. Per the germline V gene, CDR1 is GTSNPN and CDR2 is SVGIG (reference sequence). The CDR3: CAWNHVRNSLHF. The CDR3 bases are TGTGCCTGGAATCACGTCCGTAATTCCCTCCACTTT. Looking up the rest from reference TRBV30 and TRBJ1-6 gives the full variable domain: SQTIHQWPATLVQPVGSPLSLECTVEGTSNPNLYWYRQAAGRGLQLLFYSVGIGQISSEVPQNLSASRPQDRQFILSSKKLLLSDSGFYLCAWNHVRNSLHFGNGTRLTVT.

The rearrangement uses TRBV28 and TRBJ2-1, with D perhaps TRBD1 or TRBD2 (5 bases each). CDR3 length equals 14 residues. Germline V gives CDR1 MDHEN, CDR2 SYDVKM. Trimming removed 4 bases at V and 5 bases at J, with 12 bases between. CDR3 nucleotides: TGTGCCAGCAGTTCGAGGGGCCACCACAATGAGCAGTTCTTC. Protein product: CASSSRGHHNEQFF.

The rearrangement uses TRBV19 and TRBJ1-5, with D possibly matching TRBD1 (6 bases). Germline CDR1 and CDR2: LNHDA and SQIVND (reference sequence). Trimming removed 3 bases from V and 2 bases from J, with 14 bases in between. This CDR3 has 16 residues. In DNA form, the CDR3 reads TGTGCCAGTAGTATTTTAATCAGGGGTGGCAATCAGCCCCAGCATTTT. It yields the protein CASSILIRGGNQPQHF.

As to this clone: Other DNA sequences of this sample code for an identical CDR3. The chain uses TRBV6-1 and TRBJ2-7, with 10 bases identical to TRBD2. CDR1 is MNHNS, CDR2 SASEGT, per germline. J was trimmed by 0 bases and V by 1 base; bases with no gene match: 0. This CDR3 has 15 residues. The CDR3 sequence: CASSEGTSGSYEQYF. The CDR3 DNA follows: TGTGCCAGCAGTGAAGGGACTAGCGGCTCCTACGAGCAGTACTTC.

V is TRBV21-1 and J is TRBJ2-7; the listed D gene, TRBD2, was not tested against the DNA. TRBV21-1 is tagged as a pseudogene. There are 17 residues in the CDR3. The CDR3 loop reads CASSKDGATSGSYEQYF. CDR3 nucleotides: TGTGCCAGCAGCAAAGACGGCGCGACTAGCGGGAGTTACGAGCAGTACTTC.

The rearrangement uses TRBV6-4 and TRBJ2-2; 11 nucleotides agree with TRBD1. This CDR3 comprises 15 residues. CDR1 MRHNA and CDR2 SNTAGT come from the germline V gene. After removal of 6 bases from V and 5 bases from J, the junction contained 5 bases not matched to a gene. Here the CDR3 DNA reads TGTGCCAGCAGAGCGGACAGGGGGCAAACCGGGGAGCTGTTTTTT. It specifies CASRADRGQTGELFF.

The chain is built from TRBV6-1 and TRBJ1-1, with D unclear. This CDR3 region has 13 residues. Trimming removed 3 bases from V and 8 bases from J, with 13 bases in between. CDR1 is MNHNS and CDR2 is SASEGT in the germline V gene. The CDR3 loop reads CASSETGSGEAFF. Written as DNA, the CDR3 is TGTGCCAGCAGTGAGACGGGCTCTGGGGAAGCTTTCTTT.

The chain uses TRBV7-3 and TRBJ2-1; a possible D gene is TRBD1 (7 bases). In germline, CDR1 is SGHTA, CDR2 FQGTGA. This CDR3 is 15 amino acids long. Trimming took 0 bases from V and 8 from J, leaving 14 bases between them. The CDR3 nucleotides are TGTGCCAGCAGCTTAACTGGAGGGGGCGGGGATGAGCAGTTCTTC. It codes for CASSLTGGGGDEQFF.

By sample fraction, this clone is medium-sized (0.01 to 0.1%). CDR3 DNA: TGTGCCAGCAGTGACTCAGGGGGCAATCAGCCCCAGCATTTT. This translates into CASSDSGGNQPQHF. The rearrangement links TRBV6-4 to TRBJ1-5; D may be TRBD1 (5 bases). Trimming pared 0 bases from V and 2 bases from J, leaving 5 bases between. Germline-derived CDR1 and CDR2 are MRHNA and SNTAGT. This CDR3 has 14 residues.

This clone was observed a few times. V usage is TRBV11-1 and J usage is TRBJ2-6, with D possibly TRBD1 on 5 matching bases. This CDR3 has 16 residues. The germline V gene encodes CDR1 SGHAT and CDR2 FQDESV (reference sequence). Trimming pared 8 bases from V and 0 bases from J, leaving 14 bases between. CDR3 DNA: TGTGCCAGCCGACTCCAGGGTAGCTCTGGGGCCAACGTCCTGACTTTC. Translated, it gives CASRLQGSSGANVLTF.